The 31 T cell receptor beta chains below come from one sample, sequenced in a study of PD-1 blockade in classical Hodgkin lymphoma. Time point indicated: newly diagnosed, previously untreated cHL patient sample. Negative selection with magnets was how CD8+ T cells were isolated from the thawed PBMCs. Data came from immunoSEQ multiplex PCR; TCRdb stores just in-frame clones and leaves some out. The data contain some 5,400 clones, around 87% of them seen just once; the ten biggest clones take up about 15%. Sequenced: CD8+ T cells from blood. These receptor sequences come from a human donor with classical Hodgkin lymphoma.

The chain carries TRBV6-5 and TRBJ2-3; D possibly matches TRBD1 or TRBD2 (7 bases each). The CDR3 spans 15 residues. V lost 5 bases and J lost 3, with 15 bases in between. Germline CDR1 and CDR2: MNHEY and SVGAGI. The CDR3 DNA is TGTGCCAGCAGTCCCCAGGGGGGAGGGACAGATACGCAGTATTTT. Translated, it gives CASSPQGGGTDTQYF.

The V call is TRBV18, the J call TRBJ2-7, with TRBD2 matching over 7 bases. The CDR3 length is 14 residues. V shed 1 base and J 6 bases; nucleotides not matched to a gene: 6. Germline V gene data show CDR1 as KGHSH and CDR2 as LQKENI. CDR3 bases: TGTGCCAGCTCACCACGGGAGGGGCCTGGCGAGCAGTACTTC. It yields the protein CASSPREGPGEQYF.

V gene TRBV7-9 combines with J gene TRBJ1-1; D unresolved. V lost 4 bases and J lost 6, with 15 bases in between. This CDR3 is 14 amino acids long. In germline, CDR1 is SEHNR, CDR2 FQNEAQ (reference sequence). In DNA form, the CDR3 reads TGTGCCAGCAGCTCGGGAGGCGGCCCTTCTGAAGCTTTCTTT. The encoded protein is CASSSGGGPSEAFF.

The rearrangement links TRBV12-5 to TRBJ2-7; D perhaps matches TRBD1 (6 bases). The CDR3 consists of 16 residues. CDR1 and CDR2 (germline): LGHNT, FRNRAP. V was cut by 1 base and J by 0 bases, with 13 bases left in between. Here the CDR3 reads CASGLEGVRRSYEQYF. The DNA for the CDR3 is TGTGCTAGTGGTTTGGAGGGGGTCAGGCGCTCCTACGAGCAGTACTTC.

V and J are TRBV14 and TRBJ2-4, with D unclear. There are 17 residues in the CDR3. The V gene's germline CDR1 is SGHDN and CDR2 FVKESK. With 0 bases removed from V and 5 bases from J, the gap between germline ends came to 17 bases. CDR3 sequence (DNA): TGTGCCAGCAGCCAAGATGAAGGAACACCCGGCCAAAACATTCAGTACTTC. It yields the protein CASSQDEGTPGQNIQYF. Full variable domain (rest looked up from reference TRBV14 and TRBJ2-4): EAGVTQFPSHSVIEKGQTVTLRCDPISGHDNLYWYRRVMGKEIKFLLHFVKESKQDESGMPNNRFLAERTGGTYSTLKVQPAELEDSGVYFCASSQDEGTPGQNIQYFGAGTRLSVL.

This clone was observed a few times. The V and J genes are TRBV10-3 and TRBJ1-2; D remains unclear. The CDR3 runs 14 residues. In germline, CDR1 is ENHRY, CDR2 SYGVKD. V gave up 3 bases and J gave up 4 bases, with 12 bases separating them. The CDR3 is CAISDEGRIYGYTF. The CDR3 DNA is TGTGCCATCAGTGACGAGGGCAGAATCTATGGCTACACCTTC.

Written as DNA, the CDR3 is TGTGCCAGCAGCTTAGAGTCAGGGGGTCAGACCCAGTACTTC. It is translated as CASSLESGGQTQYF. The V and J genes are TRBV7-9 and TRBJ2-5; TRBD1 matches at 7 bases. Germline V gene sequence: CDR1 SEHNR, CDR2 FQNEAQ (reference sequence). The V and J ends lost 1 base and 6 bases, in that order; junction bases with no gene match: 5. The CDR3 has 14 residues.

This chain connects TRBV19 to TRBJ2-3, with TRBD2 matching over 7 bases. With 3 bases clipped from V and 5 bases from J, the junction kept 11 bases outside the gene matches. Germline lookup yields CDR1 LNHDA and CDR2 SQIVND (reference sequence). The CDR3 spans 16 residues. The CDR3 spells CASSIPPGLVGDTQYF. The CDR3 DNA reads TGTGCCAGTAGTATCCCACCCGGACTAGTAGGAGATACGCAGTATTTT. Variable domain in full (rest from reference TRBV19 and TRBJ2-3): DGGITQSPKYLFRKEGQNVTLSCEQNLNHDAMYWYRQDPGQGLRLIYYSQIVNDFQKGDIAEGYSVSREKKESFPLTVTSAQKNPTAFYLCASSIPPGLVGDTQYFGPGTRLTVL.

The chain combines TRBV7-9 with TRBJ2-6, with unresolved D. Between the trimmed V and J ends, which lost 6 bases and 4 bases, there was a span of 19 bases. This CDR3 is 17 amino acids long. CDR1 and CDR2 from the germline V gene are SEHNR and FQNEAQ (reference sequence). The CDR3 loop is CASRGDNSLTGANVLTF. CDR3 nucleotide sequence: TGTGCCAGCAGGGGCGATAACTCACTTACAGGGGCCAACGTCCTGACTTTC.

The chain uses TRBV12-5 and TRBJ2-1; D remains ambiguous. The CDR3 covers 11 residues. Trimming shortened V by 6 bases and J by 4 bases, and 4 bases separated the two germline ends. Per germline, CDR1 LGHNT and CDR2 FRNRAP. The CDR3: CASGLYNEQFF. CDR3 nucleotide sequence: TGTGCTAGTGGATTGTACAATGAGCAGTTCTTC.

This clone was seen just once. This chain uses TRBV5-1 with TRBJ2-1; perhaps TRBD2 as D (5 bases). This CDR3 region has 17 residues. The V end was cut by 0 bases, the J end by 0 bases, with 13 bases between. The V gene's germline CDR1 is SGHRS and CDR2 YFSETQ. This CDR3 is CASSLGGYKSSYNEQFF. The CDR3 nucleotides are TGCGCCAGCAGCTTGGGAGGGTACAAAAGCTCCTACAATGAGCAGTTCTTC. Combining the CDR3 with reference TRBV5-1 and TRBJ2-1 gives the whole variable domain KAGVTQTPRYLIKTRGQQVTLSCSPISGHRSVSWYQQTPGQGLQFLFEYFSETQRNKGNFPGRFSGRQFSNSRSEMNVSTLELGDSALYLCASSLGGYKSSYNEQFFGPGTRLTVL.

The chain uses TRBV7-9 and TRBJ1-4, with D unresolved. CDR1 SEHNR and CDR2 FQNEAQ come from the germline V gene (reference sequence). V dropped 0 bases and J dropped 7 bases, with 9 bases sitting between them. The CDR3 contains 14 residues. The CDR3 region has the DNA TGTGCCAGCAGCTTAGCCGTCCAGCGTGAAAAACTGTTTTTT. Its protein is CASSLAVQREKLFF.

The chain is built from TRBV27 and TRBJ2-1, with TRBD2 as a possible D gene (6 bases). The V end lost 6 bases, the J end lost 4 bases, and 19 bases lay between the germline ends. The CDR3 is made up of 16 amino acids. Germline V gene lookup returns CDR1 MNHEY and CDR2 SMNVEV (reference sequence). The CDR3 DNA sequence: TGTGCCAGCAGCGCCGCCAGCGGGTGGGAGTACAATGAGCAGTTCTTC. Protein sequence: CASSAASGWEYNEQFF.

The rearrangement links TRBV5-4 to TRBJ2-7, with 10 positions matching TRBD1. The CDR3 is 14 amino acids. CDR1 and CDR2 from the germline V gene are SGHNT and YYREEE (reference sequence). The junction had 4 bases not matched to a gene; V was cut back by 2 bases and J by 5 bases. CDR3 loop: CASSFRDRGHEQYF. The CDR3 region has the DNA TGTGCCAGCAGCTTTCGGGACAGGGGCCACGAGCAGTACTTC. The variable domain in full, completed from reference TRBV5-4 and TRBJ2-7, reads ETGVTQSPTHLIKTRGQQVTLRCSSQSGHNTVSWYQQALGQGPQFIFQYYREEENGRGNFPPRFSGLQFPNYSSELNVNALELDDSALYLCASSFRDRGHEQYFGPGTRLTVT.

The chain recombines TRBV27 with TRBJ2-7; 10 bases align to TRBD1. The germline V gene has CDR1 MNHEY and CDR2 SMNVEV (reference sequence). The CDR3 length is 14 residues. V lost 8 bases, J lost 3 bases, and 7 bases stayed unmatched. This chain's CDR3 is CASGTGTGVYEQYF. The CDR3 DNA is TGTGCCAGCGGAACCGGGACAGGGGTCTACGAGCAGTACTTC.

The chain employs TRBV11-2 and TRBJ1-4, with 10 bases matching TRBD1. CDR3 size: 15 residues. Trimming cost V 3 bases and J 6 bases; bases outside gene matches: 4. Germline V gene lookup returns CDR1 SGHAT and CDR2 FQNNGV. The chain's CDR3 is CASSLAGTGDEKLFF. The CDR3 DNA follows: TGTGCCAGCAGCTTGGCCGGGACAGGGGATGAAAAACTGTTTTTT.

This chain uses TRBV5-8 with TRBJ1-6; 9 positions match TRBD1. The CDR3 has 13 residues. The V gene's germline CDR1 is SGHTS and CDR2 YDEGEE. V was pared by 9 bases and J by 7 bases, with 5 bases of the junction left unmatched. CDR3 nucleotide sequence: TGTGCCACGGTGACAGGGGGAAATTCACCCCTCCACTTT. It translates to CATVTGGNSPLHF. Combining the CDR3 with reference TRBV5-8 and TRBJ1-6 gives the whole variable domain EAGVTQSPTHLIKTRGQQATLRCSPISGHTSVYWYQQALGLGLQFLLWYDEGEERNRGNFPPRFSGRQFPNYSSELNVNALELEDSALYLCATVTGGNSPLHFGNGTRLTVT.

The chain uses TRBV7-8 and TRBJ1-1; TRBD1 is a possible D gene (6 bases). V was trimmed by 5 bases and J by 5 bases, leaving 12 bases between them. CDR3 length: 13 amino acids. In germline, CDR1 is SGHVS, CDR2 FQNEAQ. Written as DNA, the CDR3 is TGTGCCAGCAGCCCCCCAGGGGAGACTGAAGCTTTCTTT. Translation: CASSPPGETEAFF.

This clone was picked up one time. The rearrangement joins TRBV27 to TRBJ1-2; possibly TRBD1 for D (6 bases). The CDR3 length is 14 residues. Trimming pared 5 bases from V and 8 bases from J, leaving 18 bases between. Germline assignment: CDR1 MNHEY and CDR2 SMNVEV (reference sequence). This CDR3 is CASSPLLGASGYTF. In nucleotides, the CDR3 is TGTGCCAGCAGTCCCCTCCTGGGGGCGAGCGGCTACACCTTC.

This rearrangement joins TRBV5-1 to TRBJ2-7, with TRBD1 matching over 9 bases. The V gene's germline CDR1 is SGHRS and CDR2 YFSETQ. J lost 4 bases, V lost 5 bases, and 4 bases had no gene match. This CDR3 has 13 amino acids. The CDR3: CASRGTGRYEQYF. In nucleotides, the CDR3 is TGCGCCAGCAGAGGGACAGGGCGGTACGAGCAGTACTTC.

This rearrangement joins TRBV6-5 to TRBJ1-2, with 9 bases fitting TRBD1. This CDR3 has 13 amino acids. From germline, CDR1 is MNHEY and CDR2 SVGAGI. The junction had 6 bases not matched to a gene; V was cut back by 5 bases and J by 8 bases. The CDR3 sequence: CASSGDRASGYTF. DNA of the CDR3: TGTGCCAGCAGTGGGGACAGGGCGTCCGGCTACACCTTC.

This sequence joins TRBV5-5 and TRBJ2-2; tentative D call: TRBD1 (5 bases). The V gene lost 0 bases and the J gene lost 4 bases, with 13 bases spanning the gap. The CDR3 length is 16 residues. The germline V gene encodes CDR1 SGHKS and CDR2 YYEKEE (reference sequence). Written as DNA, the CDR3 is TGTGCCAGCAGCTTGGCGCTGGACAAGGTCACCGGGGAGCTGTTTTTT. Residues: CASSLALDKVTGELFF.

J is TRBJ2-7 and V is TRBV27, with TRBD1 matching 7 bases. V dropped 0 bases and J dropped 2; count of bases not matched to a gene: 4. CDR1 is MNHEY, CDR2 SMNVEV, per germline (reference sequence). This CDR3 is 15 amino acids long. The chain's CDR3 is CASSLSGGRTYEQYF. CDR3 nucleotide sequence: TGTGCCAGCAGTTTATCAGGGGGCAGGACCTACGAGCAGTACTTC.

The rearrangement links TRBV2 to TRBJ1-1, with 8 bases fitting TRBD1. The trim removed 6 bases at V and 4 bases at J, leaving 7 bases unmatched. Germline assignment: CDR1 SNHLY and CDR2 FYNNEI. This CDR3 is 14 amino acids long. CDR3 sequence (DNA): TGTGCCAGCAGCGGGGGACAGGATATCACTGAAGCTTTCTTT. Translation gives CASSGGQDITEAFF.

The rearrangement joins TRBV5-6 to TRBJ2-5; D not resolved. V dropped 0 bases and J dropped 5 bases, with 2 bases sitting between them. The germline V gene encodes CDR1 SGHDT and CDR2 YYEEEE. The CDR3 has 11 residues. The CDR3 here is CASSLAETQYF. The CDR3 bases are TGTGCCAGCAGCTTGGCTGAGACCCAGTACTTC.

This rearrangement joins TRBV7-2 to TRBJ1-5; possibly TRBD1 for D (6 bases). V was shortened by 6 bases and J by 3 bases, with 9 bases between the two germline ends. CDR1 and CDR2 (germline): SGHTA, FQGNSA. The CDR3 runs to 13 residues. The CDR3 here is CASSDRINQPQHF. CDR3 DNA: TGTGCCAGCAGTGACAGGATCAATCAGCCCCAGCATTTT.

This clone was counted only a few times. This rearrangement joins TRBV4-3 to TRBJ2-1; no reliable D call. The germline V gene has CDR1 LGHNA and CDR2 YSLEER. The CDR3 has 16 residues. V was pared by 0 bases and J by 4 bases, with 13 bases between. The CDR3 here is CASSQEVSGNYNEQFF. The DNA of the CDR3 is TGCGCCAGCAGCCAAGAGGTATCCGGAAATTACAATGAGCAGTTCTTC.

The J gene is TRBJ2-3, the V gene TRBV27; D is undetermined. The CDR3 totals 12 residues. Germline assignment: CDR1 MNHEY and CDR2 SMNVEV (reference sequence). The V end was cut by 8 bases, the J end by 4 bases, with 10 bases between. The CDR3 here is CASGPSADTQYF. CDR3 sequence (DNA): TGTGCCAGCGGCCCTTCAGCAGATACGCAGTATTTT.

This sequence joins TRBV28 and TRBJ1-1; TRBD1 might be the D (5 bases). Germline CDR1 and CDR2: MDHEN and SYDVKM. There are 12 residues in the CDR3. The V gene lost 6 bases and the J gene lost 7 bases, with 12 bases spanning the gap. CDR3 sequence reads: CASSTRRGEAFF. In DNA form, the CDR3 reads TGTGCCAGCAGCACGCGGAGGGGTGAAGCTTTCTTT.

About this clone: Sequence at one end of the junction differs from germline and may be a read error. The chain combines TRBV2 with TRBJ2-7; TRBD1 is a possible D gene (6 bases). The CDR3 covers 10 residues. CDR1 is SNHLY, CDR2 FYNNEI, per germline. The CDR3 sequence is CASSGTARTF. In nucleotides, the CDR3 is TGTGCCAGCAGTGGGACAGCCCGAACCTTC.

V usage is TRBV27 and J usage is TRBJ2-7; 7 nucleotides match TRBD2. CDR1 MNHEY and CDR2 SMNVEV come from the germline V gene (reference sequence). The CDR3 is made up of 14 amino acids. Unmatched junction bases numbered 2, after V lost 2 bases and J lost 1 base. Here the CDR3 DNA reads TGTGCCAGCAGTTTAGGGCGGGGGTCCTACGAGCAGTACTTC. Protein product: CASSLGRGSYEQYF.